These T cell receptor beta chains were read from a single sample in a study of shared clonotypes between healthy human individuals. Method: immunoSEQ multiplex PCR; TCRdb's copy keeps in-frame clones and lacks some. The sample contains about 980,000 clones, 76% of which appear only once. Input material: memory CD4+ T cells sorted from blood. These receptors all come from a man between 18 and 35 years old in good health. Each CDR3 is given with its conserved first and last residue. D genes are given only for firm matches. Size is stated for part of the rows, as once, few or many counts, or as a class when the clone is expanded.

d_call: TRBD1; clone_size: once; v_call: TRBV9; j_call: TRBJ2-1; cdr3_nt: TGTGCCAGCAGCATGGACAGGGGGGCCTACAATGAGCAGTTCTTC; cdr3_aa: CASSMDRGAYNEQFF
d_call: NA; clone_size: NA; v_call: TRBV6-6; j_call: TRBJ1-2; cdr3_nt: TGTGCCAGCAGCCCGGCCCAGGGAACAGGTGGCTACACCTTC; cdr3_aa: CASSPAQGTGGYTF
d_call: TRBD2; clone_size: once; v_call: TRBV7-2; j_call: TRBJ2-1; cdr3_nt: TGTGCCAGCAGCTCCCAGGGCGGGAGCTACAATGAGCAGTTCTTC; cdr3_aa: CASSSQGGSYNEQFF
d_call: NA; clone_size: NA; v_call: TRBV29-1; j_call: TRBJ1-1; cdr3_nt: TGCAGCGTTTATTCCCCTCCAGGCGAAGCTTTCTTT; cdr3_aa: CSVYSPPGEAFF
d_call: NA; clone_size: NA; v_call: TRBV7-2; j_call: TRBJ2-2; cdr3_nt: TGTGCCAGCAGCTTAAAAAGGGTCGGGGAGCTGTTTTTT; cdr3_aa: CASSLKRVGELFF
d_call: NA; clone_size: NA; v_call: TRBV28; j_call: TRBJ1-1; cdr3_nt: TGTGCCAGCACCCCAGGGACTAGCGACGCTTTCTTT; cdr3_aa: CASTPGTSDAFF
d_call: NA; clone_size: NA; v_call: TRBV6-5; j_call: TRBJ2-2; cdr3_nt: TGTGCCAGCAGTTACCCTTCATCTGGAGGGGAGCTGTTTTTT; cdr3_aa: CASSYPSSGGELFF
d_call: TRBD1; clone_size: few; v_call: TRBV5-4; j_call: TRBJ2-1; cdr3_nt: TGTGCCAGCGGTTCTCACACAGGGGGTCTCGATGAGCAGTTCTTC; cdr3_aa: CASGSHTGGLDEQFF
d_call: TRBD2; clone_size: once; v_call: TRBV7-9; j_call: TRBJ2-1; cdr3_nt: TGTGCCAGCAGCCCAGGACTAGCGAGGTACAATGAGCAGTTCTTC; cdr3_aa: CASSPGLARYNEQFF
d_call: TRBD2; clone_size: NA; v_call: TRBV5-6; j_call: TRBJ2-3; cdr3_nt: TGTGCCAGCAGCTTCCGCCGGAGCGGGGGGGCCGCAGATACGCAGTATTTT; cdr3_aa: CASSFRRSGGAADTQYF
d_call: NA; clone_size: NA; v_call: TRBV7-2; j_call: TRBJ2-5; cdr3_nt: TGTGCCAGCAGCTTGACCCCCACAGGGTCGGAGACCCAGTACTTC; cdr3_aa: CASSLTPTGSETQYF
d_call: NA; clone_size: once; v_call: TRBV4-2; j_call: TRBJ2-3; cdr3_nt: TGTGCCAGCAGCCAAGATGGTAGCGGCACAGATACGCAGTATTTT; cdr3_aa: CASSQDGSGTDTQYF
d_call: NA; clone_size: NA; v_call: TRBV29-1; j_call: TRBJ1-2; cdr3_nt: TGCAGCGTTGGCGGGGACTATGGCTACACCTTC; cdr3_aa: CSVGGDYGYTF
d_call: NA; clone_size: NA; v_call: TRBV7-8; j_call: TRBJ2-5; cdr3_nt: TGTGCCAGCAGCTTAGAACTAAAAGAGACCCAGTACTTC; cdr3_aa: CASSLELKETQYF
d_call: TRBD2; clone_size: NA; v_call: TRBV7-2; j_call: TRBJ2-4; cdr3_nt: TGTGCCAGCAGCTTACCGCCGCGGGAGGACGGGGCCAAAAACATTCAGTACTTC; cdr3_aa: CASSLPPREDGAKNIQYF
d_call: NA; clone_size: NA; v_call: TRBV4-3; j_call: TRBJ1-4; cdr3_nt: TGCGCCAGCAGCCAAGGGGGGGCAACTAATGAAAAACTGTTTTTT; cdr3_aa: CASSQGGATNEKLFF
d_call: TRBD2; clone_size: NA; v_call: TRBV13; j_call: TRBJ2-7; cdr3_nt: TGTGCCAGCAGCTTTCTGGGAGGGACGGGCGAGCAGTACTTC; cdr3_aa: CASSFLGGTGEQYF
d_call: TRBD2; clone_size: NA; v_call: TRBV14; j_call: TRBJ2-3; cdr3_nt: TGTGCCAGCAGCCATTCGGTGGTAGCGGGAGTACGGACAGATACGCAGTATTTT; cdr3_aa: CASSHSVVAGVRTDTQYF
d_call: NA; clone_size: NA; v_call: TRBV4-1; j_call: TRBJ1-5; cdr3_nt: TGCGCCAGCAGCCAAGATCTTGGTAAATCCTCCCAGCCCCAGCATTTT; cdr3_aa: CASSQDLGKSSQPQHF
d_call: TRBD1; clone_size: NA; v_call: TRBV7-8; j_call: TRBJ2-7; cdr3_nt: TGTGCCAGCAGCCCCGCGGGGGGACAGGGGGTATTCGAGCAGTACTTC; cdr3_aa: CASSPAGGQGVFEQYF
d_call: NA; clone_size: few; v_call: TRBV10-3; j_call: TRBJ1-1; cdr3_nt: TGTGCCAGCGGCCAGAACACTGAAGCTTTCTTT; cdr3_aa: CASGQNTEAFF
d_call: NA; clone_size: NA; v_call: TRBV7-9; j_call: TRBJ2-3; cdr3_nt: TGTGCCAGCAGTTCCGGGACCACTACGCAGTATTTT; cdr3_aa: CASSSGTTTQYF
d_call: TRBD1; clone_size: few; v_call: TRBV7-9; j_call: TRBJ2-7; cdr3_nt: TGTGCCAGCAGCTTACGACAGGGCCTCCCTTACGAGCAGTACTTC; cdr3_aa: CASSLRQGLPYEQYF
d_call: TRBD1; clone_size: once; v_call: TRBV6-6; j_call: TRBJ2-3; cdr3_nt: TGTGCCAGCAGTTTGAGGACAGGGGGGGGAGATACGCAGTATTTT; cdr3_aa: CASSLRTGGGDTQYF
d_call: TRBD1; clone_size: few; v_call: TRBV28; j_call: TRBJ1-1; cdr3_nt: TGTGCCAGCAGTGCACAGGGGGTGAACACTGAAGCTTTCTTT; cdr3_aa: CASSAQGVNTEAFF
d_call: NA; clone_size: NA; v_call: TRBV5-4; j_call: TRBJ2-3; cdr3_nt: TGTGCCAGCAGCTTGGTGGGTGGCGGGAAGGCAGATACGCAGTATTTT; cdr3_aa: CASSLVGGGKADTQYF
d_call: TRBD2; clone_size: NA; v_call: TRBV7-2; j_call: TRBJ2-3; cdr3_nt: TGTGCCAGCAGTTTTGGACTAGCGGGAGCCACAGATACGCAGTATTTT; cdr3_aa: CASSFGLAGATDTQYF
d_call: NA; clone_size: NA; v_call: TRBV7-2; j_call: TRBJ1-1; cdr3_nt: TGTGCCAGCAGCTTAGGATGGAGCCCGGGCGCCACTGAAGCTTTCTTT; cdr3_aa: CASSLGWSPGATEAFF
d_call: NA; clone_size: NA; v_call: TRBV4-1; j_call: TRBJ1-3; cdr3_nt: TGCGCCAGCAGCCAAGAAAGGTCGGTCGACAGTCACTCTGGAAACACCATATATTTT; cdr3_aa: CASSQERSVDSHSGNTIYF
d_call: NA; clone_size: NA; v_call: TRBV6-5; j_call: TRBJ1-4; cdr3_nt: TGTGCCAGCACCTCCCCGGCAGGGGTCCGTGAAAAACTGTTTTTT; cdr3_aa: CASTSPAGVREKLFF
d_call: NA; clone_size: NA; v_call: TRBV2; j_call: TRBJ1-2; cdr3_nt: TGTGCCAGCAGGGACCCGGGCTATGGCTACACCTTC; cdr3_aa: CASRDPGYGYTF
d_call: NA; clone_size: NA; v_call: TRBV30; j_call: TRBJ1-1; cdr3_nt: TGTGCCTGGAGTAAACAGAGCCCGAACACTGAAGCTTTCTTT; cdr3_aa: CAWSKQSPNTEAFF
d_call: NA; clone_size: NA; v_call: TRBV30; j_call: TRBJ2-5; cdr3_nt: TGTGCCTGGGGGGAGACCCAGTACTTC; cdr3_aa: CAWGETQYF
d_call: NA; clone_size: NA; v_call: TRBV29-1; j_call: TRBJ1-2; cdr3_nt: TGCAGCGTTGAAGTACGGGTCGGGAAGGCGGGCTATGGCTACACCTTC; cdr3_aa: CSVEVRVGKAGYGYTF
d_call: NA; clone_size: NA; v_call: TRBV27; j_call: TRBJ1-1; cdr3_nt: TGTGCCAGCAGTCCCGCGGGGGGGCGGTCTGGCACTGAAGCTTTCTTT; cdr3_aa: CASSPAGGRSGTEAFF
d_call: TRBD2; clone_size: NA; v_call: TRBV5-5; j_call: TRBJ2-7; cdr3_nt: TGTGCCAGCAGCCCCCGAGGTAGCGGGGCCTATAACGAGCAGTACTTC; cdr3_aa: CASSPRGSGAYNEQYF
d_call: TRBD1; clone_size: NA; v_call: TRBV19; j_call: TRBJ1-2; cdr3_nt: TGTGCCAGTAGTGTACAGGGGGCGGAGGGCTACACCTTC; cdr3_aa: CASSVQGAEGYTF
d_call: NA; clone_size: NA; v_call: TRBV27; j_call: TRBJ1-6; cdr3_nt: TGTGCCAGCACCCTCGTTAGGCAGGGTAATTCACCCCTCCACTTT; cdr3_aa: CASTLVRQGNSPLHF
d_call: TRBD1; clone_size: NA; v_call: TRBV6-1; j_call: TRBJ1-6; cdr3_nt: TGTGCCAGCAGTCCAGGACAGGGTCTTTCACCCCTCCACTTT; cdr3_aa: CASSPGQGLSPLHF
d_call: TRBD1; clone_size: NA; v_call: TRBV6-6; j_call: TRBJ1-5; cdr3_nt: TGTGCCAGCACCGACAGGGGGCCTCAGCCCCAGCATTTT; cdr3_aa: CASTDRGPQPQHF
d_call: NA; clone_size: once; v_call: TRBV6-5; j_call: TRBJ2-3; cdr3_nt: TGTGCCAGCCAGAGGGGACTTATCACAGATACGCAGTATTTT; cdr3_aa: CASQRGLITDTQYF